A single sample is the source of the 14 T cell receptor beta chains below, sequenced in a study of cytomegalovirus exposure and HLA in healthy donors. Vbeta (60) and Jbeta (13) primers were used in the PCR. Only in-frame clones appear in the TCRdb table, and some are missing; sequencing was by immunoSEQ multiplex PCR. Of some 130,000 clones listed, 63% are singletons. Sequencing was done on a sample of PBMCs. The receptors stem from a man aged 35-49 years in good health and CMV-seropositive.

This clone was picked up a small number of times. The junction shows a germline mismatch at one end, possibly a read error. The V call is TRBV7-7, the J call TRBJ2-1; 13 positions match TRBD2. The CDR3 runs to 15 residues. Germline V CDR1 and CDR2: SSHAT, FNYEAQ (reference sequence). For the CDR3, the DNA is TGTGCTAGCAGCCTCGGACTAGCGGGAGTAAATGAGCAGTTCTTC. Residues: CASSLGLAGVNEQFF.

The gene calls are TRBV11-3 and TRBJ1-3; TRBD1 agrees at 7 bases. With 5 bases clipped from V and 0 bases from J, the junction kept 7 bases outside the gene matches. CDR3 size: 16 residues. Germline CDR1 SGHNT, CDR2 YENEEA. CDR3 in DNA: TGTGCCAGCAGCCCGGGACAGTTTAACTCTGGAAACACCATATATTTT. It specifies CASSPGQFNSGNTIYF.

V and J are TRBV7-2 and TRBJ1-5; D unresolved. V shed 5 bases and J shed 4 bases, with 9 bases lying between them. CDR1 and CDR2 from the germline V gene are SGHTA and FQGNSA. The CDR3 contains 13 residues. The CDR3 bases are TGTGCCAGCAGCATTCGGGAGAATCAGCCCCAGCATTTT. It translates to CASSIRENQPQHF.

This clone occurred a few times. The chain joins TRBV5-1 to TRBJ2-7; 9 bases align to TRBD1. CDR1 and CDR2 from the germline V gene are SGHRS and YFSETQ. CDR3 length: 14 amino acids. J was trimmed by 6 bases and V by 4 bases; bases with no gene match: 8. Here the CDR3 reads CASSRGQGMGEQYF. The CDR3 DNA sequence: TGCGCCAGCAGCAGGGGACAGGGTATGGGCGAGCAGTACTTC.

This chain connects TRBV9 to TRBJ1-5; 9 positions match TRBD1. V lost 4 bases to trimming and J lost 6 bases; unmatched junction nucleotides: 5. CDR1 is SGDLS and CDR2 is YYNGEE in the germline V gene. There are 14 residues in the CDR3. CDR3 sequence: CASSPGTGFQPQHF. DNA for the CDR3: TGTGCCAGCAGCCCTGGGACAGGGTTTCAGCCCCAGCATTTT.

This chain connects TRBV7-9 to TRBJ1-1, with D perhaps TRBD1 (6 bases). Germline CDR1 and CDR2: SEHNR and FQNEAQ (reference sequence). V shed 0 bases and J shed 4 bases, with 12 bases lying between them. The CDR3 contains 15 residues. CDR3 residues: CASSLAGGASTEAFF. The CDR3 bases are TGTGCCAGCAGCTTAGCCGGGGGGGCGAGCACTGAAGCTTTCTTT.

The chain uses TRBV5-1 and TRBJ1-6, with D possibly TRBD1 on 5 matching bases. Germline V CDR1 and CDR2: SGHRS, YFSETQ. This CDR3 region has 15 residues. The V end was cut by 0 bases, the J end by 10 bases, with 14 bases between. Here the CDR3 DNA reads TGCGCCAGCAGCTTGGGTCTGGCAGGGCAATCACCCCTCCACTTT. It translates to CASSLGLAGQSPLHF.

CDR3: CASRHRNSYTEAFF. In nucleotides, the CDR3 is TGTGCCAGCAGACACCGAAACAGTTACACTGAAGCTTTCTTT. V usage is TRBV11-2 and J usage is TRBJ1-1, with D hard to call. CDR1 and CDR2 from the germline V gene are SGHAT and FQNNGV. The CDR3 length is 14 residues. V lost 6 bases and J 3 bases, leaving 14 bases between the germline ends.

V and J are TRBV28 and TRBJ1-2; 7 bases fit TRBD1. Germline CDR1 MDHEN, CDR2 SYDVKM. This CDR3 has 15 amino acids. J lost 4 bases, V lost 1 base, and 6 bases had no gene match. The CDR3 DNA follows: TGTGCCAGCAGTTTATCCTCCGGGACAGTCTATGGCTACACCTTC. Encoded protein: CASSLSSGTVYGYTF.

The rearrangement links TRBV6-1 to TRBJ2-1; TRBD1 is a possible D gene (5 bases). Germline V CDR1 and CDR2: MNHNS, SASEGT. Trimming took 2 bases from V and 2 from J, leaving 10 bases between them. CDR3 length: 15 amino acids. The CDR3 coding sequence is TGTGCCAGCAGTGAAAACAGGTCACCCTACAATGAGCAGTTCTTC. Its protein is CASSENRSPYNEQFF.

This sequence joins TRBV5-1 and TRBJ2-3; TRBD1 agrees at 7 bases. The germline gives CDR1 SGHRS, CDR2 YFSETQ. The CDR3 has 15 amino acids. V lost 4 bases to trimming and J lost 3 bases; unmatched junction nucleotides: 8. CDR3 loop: CASSVGQFNTDTQYF. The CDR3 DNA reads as TGCGCCAGCAGCGTGGGACAGTTTAATACAGATACGCAGTATTTT.

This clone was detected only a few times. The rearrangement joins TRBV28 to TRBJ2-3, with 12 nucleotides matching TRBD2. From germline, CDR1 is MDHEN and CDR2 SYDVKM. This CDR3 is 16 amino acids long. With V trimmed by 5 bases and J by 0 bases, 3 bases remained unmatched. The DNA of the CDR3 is TGTGCCAGCAGTCCTGGGACTAGCGGGAGCACAGATACGCAGTATTTT. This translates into CASSPGTSGSTDTQYF.

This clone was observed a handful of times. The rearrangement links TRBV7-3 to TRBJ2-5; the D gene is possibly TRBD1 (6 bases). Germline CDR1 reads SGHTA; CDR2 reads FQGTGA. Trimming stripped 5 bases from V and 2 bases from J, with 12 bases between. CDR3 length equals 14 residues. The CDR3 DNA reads TGTGCCAGCAGCGCCAACGGACAGCAAGAGACCCAGTACTTC. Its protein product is CASSANGQQETQYF.

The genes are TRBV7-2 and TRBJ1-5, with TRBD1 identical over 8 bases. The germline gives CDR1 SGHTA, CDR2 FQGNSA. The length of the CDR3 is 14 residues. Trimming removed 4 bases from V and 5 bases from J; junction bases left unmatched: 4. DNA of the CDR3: TGTGCCAGCAGCTCAGGGGGCAAGGATCAGCCCCAGCATTTT. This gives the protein CASSSGGKDQPQHF.